The present T cell receptor beta chain was sequenced within a study of early T cells in non-severe SARS-CoV-2 infection. Germline CDR1 SGDLS, CDR2 YYNGEE. Losses at the gene ends were 3 bases for V and 4 bases for J; bases not matched to a gene: 6. The CDR3 is made up of 15 amino acids. Attachment of unique molecular identifiers was made to individual cDNA molecules. TCRdb reprocessed the 5' RACE reads via MiXCR and lists one record per CDR3 protein. The sample lists approximately 62,000 distinct CDR3 sequences, around an eighth occurring once. In this sample, this clonotype turned up once. The source material was whole blood. The chain carries TRBV9 and TRBJ2-3, with 9 bases identical to TRBD2. The receptor was isolated from an adult who was a healthcare worker with PCR-confirmed SARS-CoV-2 infection or an uninfected control (not recorded which). The CDR3 coding sequence is TGTGCCAGCAGCGCCACTCGCGGGAGGGCAGATACGCAGTATTTT. Translated: CASSATRGRADTQYF.